This T cell receptor beta chain was documented in a study of CD8+ T cells in alopecia areata. Using a FACSAria, the CD4+ and CD8+ T cells were sorted from the PBMCs. Sequencing used cDNA as its template, made by extracting RNA and reverse transcribing it. The data were produced by immunoSEQ multiplex PCR, yet TCRdb's version contains in-frame clones alone and is incomplete. The sample shows fewer than 150,000 clones, approximately 58% of them seen only once. The CDR3 consists of 15 residues. The ends lost 4 bases at V and 5 bases at J; junction bases unmatched: 11. Germline V gene sequence: CDR1 SGHDT, CDR2 YYEEEE.

The chain is built from TRBV5-6 and TRBJ2-5; 7 bases are shared with TRBD1. Source material: CD4+ T cells sorted from blood. This receptor was taken from a human donor in good health. CDR3 protein: CASSLGVQGLETQYF. The CDR3 DNA reads as TGTGCCAGCAGCCTGGGGGTACAGGGGCTCGAGACCCAGTACTTC. The variable domain in full, with the rest retrieved from reference TRBV5-6 and TRBJ2-5, is DAGVTQSPTHLIKTRGQQVTLRCSPKSGHDTVSWYQQALGQGPQFIFQYYEEEERQRGNFPDRFSGHQFPNYSSELNVNALLLGDSALYLCASSLGVQGLETQYFGPGTRLLVL.